This T cell receptor beta chain came from a study of control samples from healthy donors and cancer patients (dated by TCRdb to 2018 to 2020). CDR1 and CDR2, per the germline V gene (reference sequence), are PRHDT and FYEKMQ. The CDR3, from cysteine to phenylalanine, totals 14 residues. Just the 42-base CDR3 DNA is kept, in frame starting at base 1. Clipping removes 5 bases from V and 1 base from J, with 3 as the unmatched junction base count. Receptor amplification or capture employed the immunoSEQ multiplex PCR assay. TCRdb took over this immuneACCESS table, retaining in-frame rearrangements with V and J assigned. Such tables are incomplete; in checked studies, under half of the missing clones stem from an unresolved V gene, and the remainder is unexplained. In all, the sample holds around 140,000 clones, and 91% of those were seen once. More than 6.5% of the sample is held by the ten biggest clonotypes.

As to this clone: Which antigen it targets is not known. No quality values exist for individual bases; no much larger clone is one base distant.

The sequence was collected from a man in his late teens or twenties in good health. Sequencing used blood. The V and J segments used are TRBV13 and TRBJ2-3, and 7 junction bases match TRBD1. For the CDR3, the sequence is CASSHGQGTDTQYF. The nucleotide sequence reads TGTGCCAGCAGCCATGGACAGGGCACAGATACGCAGTATTTT.